This T cell receptor (beta chain) stems from a study of T cell responses to AZD1222 COVID-19 vaccine. About this clone: Its antigen is unknown.

Study results and caveats: Dominant at 160-218 and 743-854, vaccine-associated CD4 TCRs also spanned spike.

The CDR3 is 14 residues long. Germline CDR1 reads MNHEY; CDR2 reads SVGAGI. The V end was cut by 2 bases, the J end by 3 bases, with 8 bases between. Clones were read by immunoSEQ multiplex PCR, and TCRdb kept only the in-frame ones, dropping some. The sample consists of about 160,000 clones, roughly nine tenths of them appearing once. Sample: peripheral blood, taken on day 0 of AZD1222 vaccination. The chain joins TRBV6-5 to TRBJ1-5; D is undetermined. The sequence derives from an adult in good health. The CDR3 DNA reads TGTGCCAGCAGTTACCAGCAAGACAATCAGCCCCAGCATTTT. Translation gives CASSYQQDNQPQHF.